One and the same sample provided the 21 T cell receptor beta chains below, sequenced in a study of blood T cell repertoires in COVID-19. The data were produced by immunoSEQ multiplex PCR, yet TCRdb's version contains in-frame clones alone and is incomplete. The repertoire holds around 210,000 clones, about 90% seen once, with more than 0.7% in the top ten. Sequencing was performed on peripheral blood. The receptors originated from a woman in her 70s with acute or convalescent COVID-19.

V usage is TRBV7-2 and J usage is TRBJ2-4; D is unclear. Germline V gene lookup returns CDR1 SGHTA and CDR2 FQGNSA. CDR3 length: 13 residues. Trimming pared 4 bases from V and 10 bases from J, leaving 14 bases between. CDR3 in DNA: TGTGCCAGCAGCTCTGGGTCCGCCGGGATTCAGTACTTC. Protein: CASSSGSAGIQYF.

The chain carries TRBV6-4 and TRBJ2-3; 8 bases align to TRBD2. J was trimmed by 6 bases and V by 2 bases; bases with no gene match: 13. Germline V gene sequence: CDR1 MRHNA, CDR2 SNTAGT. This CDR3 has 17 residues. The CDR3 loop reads CASSDNPSGGLLDTQYF. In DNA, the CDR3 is TGTGCCAGCAGTGACAATCCAAGCGGGGGCCTCCTGGATACGCAGTATTTT.

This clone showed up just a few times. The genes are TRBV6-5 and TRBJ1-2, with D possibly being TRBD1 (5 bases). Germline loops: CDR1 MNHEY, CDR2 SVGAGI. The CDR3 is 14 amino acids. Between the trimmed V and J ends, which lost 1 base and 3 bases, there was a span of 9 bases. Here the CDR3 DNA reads TGTGCCAGCAGTTACTTGGGGCGCGACTATGGCTACACCTTC. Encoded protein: CASSYLGRDYGYTF.

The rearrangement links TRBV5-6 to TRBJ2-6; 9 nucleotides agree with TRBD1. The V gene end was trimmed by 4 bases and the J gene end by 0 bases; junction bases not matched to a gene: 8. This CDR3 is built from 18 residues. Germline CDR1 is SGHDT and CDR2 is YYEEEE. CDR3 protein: CASSKDRGRTSGANVLTF. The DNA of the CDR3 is TGTGCCAGCAGCAAGGACAGGGGACGGACCTCTGGGGCCAACGTCCTGACTTTC. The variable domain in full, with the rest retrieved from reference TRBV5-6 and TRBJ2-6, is DAGVTQSPTHLIKTRGQQVTLRCSPKSGHDTVSWYQQALGQGPQFIFQYYEEEERQRGNFPDRFSGHQFPNYSSELNVNALLLGDSALYLCASSKDRGRTSGANVLTFGAGSRLTVL.

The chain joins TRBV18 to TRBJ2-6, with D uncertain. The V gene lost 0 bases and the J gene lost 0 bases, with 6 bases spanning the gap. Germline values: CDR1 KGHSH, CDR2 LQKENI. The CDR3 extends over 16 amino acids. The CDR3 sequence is CASSPPGLSGANVLTF. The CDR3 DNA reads TGTGCCAGCTCACCACCGGGCCTCTCTGGGGCCAACGTCCTGACTTTC.

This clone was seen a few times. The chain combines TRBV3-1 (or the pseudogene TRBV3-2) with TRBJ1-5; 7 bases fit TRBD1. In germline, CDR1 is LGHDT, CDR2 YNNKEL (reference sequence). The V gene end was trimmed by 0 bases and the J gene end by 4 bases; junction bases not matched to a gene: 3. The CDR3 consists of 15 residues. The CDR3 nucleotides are TGTGCCAGCAGCCAAGAGGGCAGGGGGAATCAGCCCCAGCATTTT. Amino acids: CASSQEGRGNQPQHF.

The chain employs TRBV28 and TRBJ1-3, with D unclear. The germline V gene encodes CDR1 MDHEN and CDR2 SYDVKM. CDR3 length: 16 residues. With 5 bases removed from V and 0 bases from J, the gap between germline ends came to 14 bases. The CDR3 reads CASSLTGGSSGNTIYF. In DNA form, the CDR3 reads TGTGCCAGCAGTCTGACGGGAGGAAGCTCTGGAAACACCATATATTTT.

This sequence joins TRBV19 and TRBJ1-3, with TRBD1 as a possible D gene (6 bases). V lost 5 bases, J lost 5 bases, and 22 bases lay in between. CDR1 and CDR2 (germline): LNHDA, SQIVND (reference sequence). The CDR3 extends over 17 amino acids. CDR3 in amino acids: CASSGRTDKRGRNTIYF. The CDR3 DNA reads TGTGCCAGTAGTGGACGGACAGACAAACGAGGACGAAACACCATATATTTT.

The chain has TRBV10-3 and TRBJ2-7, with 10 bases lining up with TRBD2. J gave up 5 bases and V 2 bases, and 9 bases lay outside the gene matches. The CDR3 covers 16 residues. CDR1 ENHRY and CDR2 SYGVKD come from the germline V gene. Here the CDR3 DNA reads TGTGCCATCAGTGAGCCTCCGGGACTAGCGAGTAACGAGCAGTACTTC. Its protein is CAISEPPGLASNEQYF.

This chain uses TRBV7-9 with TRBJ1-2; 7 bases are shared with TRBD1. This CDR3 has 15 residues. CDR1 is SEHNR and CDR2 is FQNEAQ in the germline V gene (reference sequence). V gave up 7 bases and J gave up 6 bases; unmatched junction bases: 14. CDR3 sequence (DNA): TGTGCCAGCACCCCATCAGGGGGGAACTCGAATGGCTACACCTTC. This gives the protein CASTPSGGNSNGYTF.

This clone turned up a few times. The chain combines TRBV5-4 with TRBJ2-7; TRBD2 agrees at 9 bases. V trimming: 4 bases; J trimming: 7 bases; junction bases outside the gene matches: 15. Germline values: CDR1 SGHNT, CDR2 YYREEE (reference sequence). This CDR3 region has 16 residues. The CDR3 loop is CASSPAILAGKGEQYF. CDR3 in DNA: TGTGCCAGCAGCCCAGCAATCCTAGCGGGGAAAGGGGAGCAGTACTTC.

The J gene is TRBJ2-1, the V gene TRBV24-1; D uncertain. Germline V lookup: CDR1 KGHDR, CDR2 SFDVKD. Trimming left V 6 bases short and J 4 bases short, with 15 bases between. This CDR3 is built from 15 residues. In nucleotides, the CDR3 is TGTGCCACCAGTCCTTCGTGGCTTCATTACAATGAGCAGTTCTTC. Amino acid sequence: CATSPSWLHYNEQFF.

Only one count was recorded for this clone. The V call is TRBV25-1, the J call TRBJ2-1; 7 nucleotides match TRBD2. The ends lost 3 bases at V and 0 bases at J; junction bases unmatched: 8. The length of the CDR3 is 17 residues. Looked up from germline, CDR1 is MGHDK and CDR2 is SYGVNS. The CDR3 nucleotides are TGTGCCAGCAGTGATCTCGTGGGAGGGAGCTCCTACAATGAGCAGTTCTTC. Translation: CASSDLVGGSSYNEQFF.

CDR3 nucleotides: TGTGCCATCAGGGACGCCGTAAGGGGCCCCGTGAACAACCCTTTGGGGGCTTTCTTT. The encoded protein is CAIRDAVRGPVNNPLGAFF. V and J are TRBV10-3 and TRBJ1-1; D may be TRBD1 (5 bases). CDR1 ENHRY and CDR2 SYGVKD come from the germline V gene. CDR3 length: 19 amino acids. V was trimmed by 6 bases and J by 11 bases, leaving 37 bases between them.

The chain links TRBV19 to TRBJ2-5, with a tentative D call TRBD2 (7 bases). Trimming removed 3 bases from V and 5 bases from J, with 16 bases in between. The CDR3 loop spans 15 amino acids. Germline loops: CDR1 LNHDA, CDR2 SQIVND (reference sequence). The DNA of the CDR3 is TGTGCCAGTAGTATCCGAGGACTAGGGGGTGAGACCCAGTACTTC. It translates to CASSIRGLGGETQYF.

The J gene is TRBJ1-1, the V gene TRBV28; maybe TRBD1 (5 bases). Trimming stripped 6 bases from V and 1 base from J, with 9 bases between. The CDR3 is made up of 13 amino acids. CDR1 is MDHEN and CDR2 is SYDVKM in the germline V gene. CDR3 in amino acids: CASRGGKNTEAFF. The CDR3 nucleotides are TGTGCCAGCAGGGGGGGTAAGAACACTGAAGCTTTCTTT.

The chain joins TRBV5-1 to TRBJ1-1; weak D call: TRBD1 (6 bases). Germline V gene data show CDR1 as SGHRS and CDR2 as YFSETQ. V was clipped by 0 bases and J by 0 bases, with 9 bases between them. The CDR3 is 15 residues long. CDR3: CASSLEWGLNTEAFF. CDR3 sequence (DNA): TGCGCCAGCAGCTTGGAATGGGGGCTGAACACTGAAGCTTTCTTT.

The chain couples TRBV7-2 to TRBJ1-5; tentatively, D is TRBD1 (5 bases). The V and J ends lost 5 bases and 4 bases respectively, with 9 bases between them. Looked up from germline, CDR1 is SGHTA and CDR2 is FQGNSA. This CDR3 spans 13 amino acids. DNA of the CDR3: TGTGCCAGCAGCCGGGGGGGGAATCAGCCCCAGCATTTT. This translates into CASSRGGNQPQHF.

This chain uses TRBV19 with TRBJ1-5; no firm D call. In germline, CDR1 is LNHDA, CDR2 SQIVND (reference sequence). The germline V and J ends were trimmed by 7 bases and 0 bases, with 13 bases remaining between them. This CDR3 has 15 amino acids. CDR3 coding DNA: TGTGCCAGTATGTGGGCAAGTAATAGCAATCAGCCCCAGCATTTT. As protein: CASMWASNSNQPQHF.

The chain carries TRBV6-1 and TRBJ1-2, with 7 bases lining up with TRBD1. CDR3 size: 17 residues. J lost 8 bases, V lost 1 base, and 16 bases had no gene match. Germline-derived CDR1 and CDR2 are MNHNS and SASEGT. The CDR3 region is CASSEVTGGGGYLGYTF. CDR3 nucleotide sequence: TGTGCCAGCAGTGAAGTGACCGGTGGAGGGGGCTATTTGGGCTACACCTTC.

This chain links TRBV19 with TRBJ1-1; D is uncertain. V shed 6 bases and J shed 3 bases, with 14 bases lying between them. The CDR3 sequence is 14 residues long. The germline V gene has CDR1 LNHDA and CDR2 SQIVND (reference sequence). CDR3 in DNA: TGTGCCAGTAGGACGGGAGGAGGGCACACTGAAGCTTTCTTT. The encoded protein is CASRTGGGHTEAFF.